This T cell receptor beta chain was recorded in a study of blood T cell repertoires in COVID-19. The wider study: COVID-19 samples collected from the United States, Italy and Spain covered acute and convalescent phases.

This clone has a single count. Germline assignment: CDR1 SQVTM and CDR2 ANQGSEA. After removal of 7 bases from V and 9 bases from J, the junction contained 13 bases not matched to a gene. The CDR3 spans 14 residues. As handled by the study authors: Cell counts per sample came from amplifying reference gene primers. The data were produced by immunoSEQ multiplex PCR, yet TCRdb's version contains in-frame clones alone and is incomplete. V, J and clone size are those of that table, while D and trimming were read from the DNA. This table has about 230,000 clones, around four fifths appearing once. This clonotype was obtained from an elderly man with acute or convalescent COVID-19. The sequenced sample consisted of peripheral blood. V gene TRBV29-1 combines with J gene TRBJ2-1, with 9 bases lining up with TRBD1. The CDR3 DNA is TGCAGCGGTGTAGGGACAGGGAAAGGGATTGAGCAGTTCTTC. Residues: CSGVGTGKGIEQFF.